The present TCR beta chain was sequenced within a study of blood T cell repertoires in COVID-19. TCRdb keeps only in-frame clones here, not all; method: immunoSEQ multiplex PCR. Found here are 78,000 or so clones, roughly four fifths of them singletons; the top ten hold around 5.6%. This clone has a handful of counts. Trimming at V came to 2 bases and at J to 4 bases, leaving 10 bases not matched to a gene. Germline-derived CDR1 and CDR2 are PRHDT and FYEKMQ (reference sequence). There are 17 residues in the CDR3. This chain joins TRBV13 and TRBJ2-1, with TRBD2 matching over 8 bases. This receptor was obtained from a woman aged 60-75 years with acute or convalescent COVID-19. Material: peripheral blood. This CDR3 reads CASSLFGEAGGYNEQFF. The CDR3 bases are TGTGCCAGCAGCTTATTTGGTGAGGCGGGGGGTTACAATGAGCAGTTCTTC. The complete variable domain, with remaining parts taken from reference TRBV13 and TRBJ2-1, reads AAGVIQSPRHLIKEKRETATLKCYPIPRHDTVYWYQQGPGQDPQFLISFYEKMQSDKGSIPDRFSAQQFSDYHSELNMSSLELGDSALYFCASSLFGEAGGYNEQFFGPGTRLTVL.